Each of the 3 T cell receptor beta chains below was sequenced from the same sample in a study of blood T cell repertoires in COVID-19. Sequenced by immunoSEQ multiplex PCR; TCRdb stores in-frame clones only, minus some. This table has around 210,000 clones, approximately 86% appearing once. Sample: peripheral blood. The receptors originated from a man aged 55-75 years with COVID-19, enrolled during active disease.

The V gene is TRBV10-3, the J gene TRBJ1-6; 7 positions agree with TRBD1. The CDR3 is made up of 16 amino acids. V trimming: 3 bases; J trimming: 6 bases; junction bases outside the gene matches: 8. CDR1 and CDR2 (germline): ENHRY, SYGVKD. The CDR3 nucleotides are TGTGCCATCAGTGACCCGACAGGGAGTTCTAATTCACCCCTCCACTTT. Translated: CAISDPTGSSNSPLHF.

The chain is built from TRBV19 and TRBJ1-1, with a weak D call TRBD1 (6 bases). The V and J ends lost 3 bases and 0 bases respectively, with 20 bases between them. The CDR3 runs 18 residues. Germline-derived CDR1 and CDR2 are LNHDA and SQIVND (reference sequence). CDR3 in amino acids: CASSIHPPWTAMNTEAFF. The CDR3 coding sequence is TGTGCCAGTAGTATCCATCCCCCCTGGACAGCAATGAACACTGAAGCTTTCTTT.

This clone was counted once. CDR3 bases: TGTGCCAGCAGCCAAAGTTGGTACAGTTATAGCAATCAGCCCCAGCATTTT. Protein product: CASSQSWYSYSNQPQHF. J is TRBJ1-5 and V is TRBV3-1 (or the pseudogene TRBV3-2); D remains unclear. Germline CDR1 reads LGHDT; CDR2 reads YNNKEL (reference sequence). V was clipped by 2 bases and J by 0 bases, with 14 bases between them. CDR3 length: 17 residues.